These 15 T cell receptor beta chains came from one sample sequenced in a study of blood T cell repertoires in COVID-19. Clones were read by immunoSEQ multiplex PCR, and TCRdb kept only the in-frame ones, dropping some. The sample has under 85,000 clones, roughly 73% seen once; the top ten hold 9.5% to 10%. The sequenced material came from peripheral blood. The receptors here all came from a human donor in a cohort sampled during active COVID-19.

The V and J genes are TRBV5-6 and TRBJ1-3; 9 bases match TRBD1. CDR3 length: 17 amino acids. Unmatched junction bases numbered 16, after V lost 4 bases and J lost 8 bases. Germline CDR1 and CDR2: SGHDT and YYEEEE. The CDR3 loop reads CASSGTNRGRRPHTIYF. The CDR3 DNA is TGTGCCAGCAGCGGAACCAACAGGGGGCGCCGACCCCACACCATATATTTT.

The chain couples TRBV5-1 to TRBJ2-7; TRBD1 aligns across 8 bases. Germline V gene data show CDR1 as SGHRS and CDR2 as YFSETQ. V lost 0 bases, J lost 2 bases, and 4 bases stayed unmatched. CDR3 length equals 15 residues. CDR3 sequence reads: CASSLGQGFTYEQYF. CDR3 DNA sequence: TGCGCCAGCAGCTTGGGACAGGGGTTTACCTACGAGCAGTACTTC. Looking up the rest from reference TRBV5-1 and TRBJ2-7 gives the full variable domain: KAGVTQTPRYLIKTRGQQVTLSCSPISGHRSVSWYQQTPGQGLQFLFEYFSETQRNKGNFPGRFSGRQFSNSRSEMNVSTLELGDSALYLCASSLGQGFTYEQYFGPGTRLTVT.

This chain uses TRBV2 with TRBJ2-7, with TRBD1 as a possible D gene (6 bases). This CDR3 has 13 residues. CDR1 SNHLY and CDR2 FYNNEI come from the germline V gene. With 6 bases removed from V and 3 bases from J, the gap between germline ends came to 12 bases. The CDR3 DNA reads as TGTGCCAGCAGCCTACAGGGCTACTACGAGCAGTACTTC. Encoded protein: CASSLQGYYEQYF.

The chain has TRBV5-1 and TRBJ2-7; 9 bases line up with TRBD1. CDR3 size: 15 residues. The trim removed 4 bases at V and 6 bases at J, leaving 11 bases unmatched. CDR1 and CDR2 from the germline V gene are SGHRS and YFSETQ. CDR3 loop: CASSPPTGGSAEQYF. DNA for the CDR3: TGCGCCAGCAGCCCCCCGACAGGGGGGTCGGCCGAGCAGTACTTC.

The chain recombines TRBV21-1 with TRBJ1-5. TRBV21-1 is a pseudogene locus. The CDR3 loop spans 19 amino acids. The CDR3 nucleotides read TGTGCCAGCAGCCCCCGGCGGGGGGGGATGGAAGGGGTCAATCAGCCCCAGCATTTT. Its translation: CASSPRRGGMEGVNQPQHF.

The chain uses TRBV28 and TRBJ1-2, with D unresolved. From germline, CDR1 is MDHEN and CDR2 SYDVKM. The V end lost 2 bases, the J end lost 7 bases, and 11 bases lay between the germline ends. CDR3 length equals 13 residues. In DNA form, the CDR3 reads TGTGCCAGCAGTTTAATAGAAGACACTGGCTACACCTTC. It translates to CASSLIEDTGYTF.

The chain recombines TRBV6-1 with TRBJ2-7; D perhaps matches TRBD1 (6 bases). V lost 3 bases, J lost 0 bases, and 9 bases lay in between. This CDR3 spans 14 amino acids. CDR1 is MNHNS and CDR2 is SASEGT in the germline V gene. The CDR3 loop is CASSEHRASYEQYF. The DNA of the CDR3 is TGTGCCAGCAGTGAGCACAGGGCCTCCTACGAGCAGTACTTC.

The chain carries TRBV27 and TRBJ1-2, with 9 bases that match TRBD1. Germline lookup yields CDR1 MNHEY and CDR2 SMNVEV (reference sequence). The CDR3 covers 15 residues. V shed 3 bases and J 3 bases; nucleotides not matched to a gene: 5. The CDR3 nucleotides are TGTGCCAGCAGTTTCCGGACAGGGGAGCACTATGGCTACACCTTC. Translation: CASSFRTGEHYGYTF.

This chain uses TRBV7-8 with TRBJ2-7; 11 nucleotides agree with TRBD1. The CDR3 spans 18 residues. V shed 5 bases, J shed 1 base, and the junction held 13 bases outside the gene matches. The germline CDR1 and CDR2 sequences are SGHVS and FQNEAQ. The CDR3 loop is CASSPRTGGWGGSYEQYF. The CDR3, as DNA: TGTGCCAGCAGCCCAAGGACAGGGGGCTGGGGAGGGTCCTACGAGCAGTACTTC.

This chain uses TRBV2 with TRBJ2-5, with no clear D. This CDR3 has 13 residues. Germline V CDR1 and CDR2: SNHLY, FYNNEI. V was clipped by 9 bases and J by 5 bases, with 16 bases between them. CDR3 nucleotide sequence: TGTGCCAGTCGAATAGAGGCTGGGGAGACCCAGTACTTC. Protein product: CASRIEAGETQYF.

The chain joins TRBV7-9 to TRBJ2-4; D may be TRBD1 (5 bases). The germline V gene encodes CDR1 SEHNR and CDR2 FQNEAQ (reference sequence). Trimming pared 7 bases from V and 0 bases from J, leaving 10 bases between. CDR3 length equals 14 residues. This CDR3 is CASTRAGAKNIQYF. DNA for the CDR3: TGTGCCAGCACCAGGGCCGGAGCCAAAAACATTCAGTACTTC. Drawing the rest from reference TRBV7-9 and TRBJ2-4, the complete variable domain is DTGVSQNPRHKITKRGQNVTFRCDPISEHNRLYWYRQTLGQGPEFLTYFQNEAQLEKSRLLSDRFSAERPKGSFSTLEIQRTEQGDSAMYLCASTRAGAKNIQYFGAGTRLSVL.

This clone was seen only once. V and J are TRBV7-8 and TRBJ1-2; 11 bases agree with TRBD1. From germline, CDR1 is SGHVS and CDR2 FQNEAQ. V trimming: 1 base; J trimming: 7 bases; junction bases outside the gene matches: 2. The CDR3 extends over 14 amino acids. For the CDR3, the DNA is TGTGCCAGCAGCTTAGGGACAGGGGGCTTTGGCTACACCTTC. Protein: CASSLGTGGFGYTF.

The chain employs TRBV30 and TRBJ1-2, with D possibly being TRBD1 (6 bases). The CDR3 loop spans 13 amino acids. Germline V gene data show CDR1 as GTSNPN and CDR2 as SVGIG (reference sequence). V lost 4 bases and J lost 2, with 11 bases in between. The DNA for the CDR3 is TGTGCCTGGACGGGGGGCACGAACTATGGCTACACCTTC. As protein: CAWTGGTNYGYTF.

The V call is TRBV7-2, the J call TRBJ2-1; 8 bases map to TRBD2. Unmatched junction bases numbered 7, after V lost 0 bases and J lost 0 bases. CDR3 length equals 18 residues. The germline gives CDR1 SGHTA, CDR2 FQGNSA. This CDR3 reads CASSLARERGSSYNEQFF. DNA of the CDR3: TGTGCCAGCAGCTTAGCGAGGGAGCGGGGGAGCTCCTACAATGAGCAGTTCTTC.

V and J are TRBV10-1 and TRBJ1-1; D call uncertain. The CDR3 contains 13 residues. Germline V gene data show CDR1 as WNHNN and CDR2 as SYGVQD (reference sequence). V lost 4 bases and J 1 base, leaving 7 bases between the germline ends. CDR3 loop: CASSVSGNTEAFF. CDR3 bases: TGCGCCAGCAGTGTGAGCGGGAACACTGAAGCTTTCTTT.